Following are 7 T cell receptor beta chains from one sample sequenced in a study of blood T cell repertoires in COVID-19. The method was immunoSEQ multiplex PCR; TCRdb's version includes in-frame clones alone and lacks a portion of them. The data show about 270,000 clones, around nine tenths seen once. Sequenced: peripheral blood. These receptors all stem from a man aged 35 to 55 with active or convalescent COVID-19.

The CDR3, as DNA: TGTGCCAGCAGAACCCCAGGGCGGAAAGCCAAAAACATTCAGTACTTC. It yields the protein CASRTPGRKAKNIQYF. This sequence joins TRBV2 and TRBJ2-4, with D possibly matching TRBD1 (5 bases). Germline V gene sequence: CDR1 SNHLY, CDR2 FYNNEI. Trimming pared 6 bases from V and 0 bases from J, leaving 15 bases between. CDR3 length: 16 residues.

This rearrangement joins TRBV9 to TRBJ1-3; D possibly corresponds to TRBD1 (5 bases). Germline lookup yields CDR1 SGDLS and CDR2 YYNGEE. V lost 4 bases and J lost 0, with 11 bases in between. This CDR3 has 15 residues. CDR3 sequence (DNA): TGTGCCAGCAGCCTCACAGGCCTCTCTGGAAACACCATATATTTT. It is translated as CASSLTGLSGNTIYF.

V gene TRBV3-1 (or the pseudogene TRBV3-2) combines with J gene TRBJ2-1, with D perhaps matching TRBD2 (7 bases). Germline values: CDR1 LGHDT, CDR2 YNNKEL (reference sequence). V gave up 4 bases and J gave up 7 bases, with 23 bases separating them. This CDR3 region has 17 residues. CDR3 DNA sequence: TGTGCCAGCAGCCCCTACAGGGCGGGAGTGAGTCCAAATGAGCAGTTCTTC. It yields the protein CASSPYRAGVSPNEQFF.

This sequence joins TRBV5-1 and TRBJ2-1, with 9 bases aligning to TRBD2. Germline CDR1 and CDR2: SGHRS and YFSETQ. This CDR3 is 17 amino acids long. V gave up 3 bases and J gave up 0 bases; unmatched junction bases: 7. Written as DNA, the CDR3 is TGCGCCAGCAGCTCGGGACTAGCAAGTCTCTCCTACAATGAGCAGTTCTTC. Encoded protein: CASSSGLASLSYNEQFF. The whole variable domain, filled in from reference TRBV5-1 and TRBJ2-1, reads KAGVTQTPRYLIKTRGQQVTLSCSPISGHRSVSWYQQTPGQGLQFLFEYFSETQRNKGNFPGRFSGRQFSNSRSEMNVSTLELGDSALYLCASSSGLASLSYNEQFFGPGTRLTVL.

Only one count was recorded for this clone. The chain is built from TRBV25-1 and TRBJ2-1; tentative D call: TRBD2 (6 bases). In germline, CDR1 is MGHDK, CDR2 SYGVNS. This CDR3 spans 13 amino acids. CDR3 residues: CVTSGGTYNEQFF. For the CDR3, the DNA is TGTGTTACAAGTGGCGGGACCTACAATGAGCAGTTCTTC.

The chain employs TRBV19 and TRBJ2-7, with 9 bases lining up with TRBD2. V shed 5 bases, J shed 2 bases, and the junction held 1 base outside the gene matches. Germline CDR1 LNHDA, CDR2 SQIVND (reference sequence). CDR3 length: 13 amino acids. The DNA for the CDR3 is TGTGCCAGTAGTGGCGGGAGGGCCTACGAGCAGTACTTC. Its translation: CASSGGRAYEQYF.

This rearrangement joins TRBV11-2 to TRBJ2-5; the D gene is possibly TRBD2 (5 bases). The CDR3 runs 12 residues. Looked up from germline, CDR1 is SGHAT and CDR2 is FQNNGV. The germline V and J ends were trimmed by 1 base and 5 bases, with 5 bases remaining between them. The CDR3 region has the DNA TGTGCCAGCAGCTTAGCGGGGGAGACCCAGTACTTC. It codes for CASSLAGETQYF.